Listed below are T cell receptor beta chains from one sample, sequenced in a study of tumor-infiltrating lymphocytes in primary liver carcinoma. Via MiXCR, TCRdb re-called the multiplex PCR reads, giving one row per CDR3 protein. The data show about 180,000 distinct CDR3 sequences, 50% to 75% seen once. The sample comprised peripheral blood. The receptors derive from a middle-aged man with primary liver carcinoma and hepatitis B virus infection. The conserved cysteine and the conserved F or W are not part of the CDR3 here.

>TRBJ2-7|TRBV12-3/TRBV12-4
ASSFGPGGEQY
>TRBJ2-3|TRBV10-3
AITSTSGRGASTDTQY
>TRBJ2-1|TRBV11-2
ASSFGTSGRKFNEQF
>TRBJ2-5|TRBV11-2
DSSLAGILLSQY
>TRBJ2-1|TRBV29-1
SVVGGLVYNEQF
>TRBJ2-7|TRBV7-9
ASSLVVGGGYEQY
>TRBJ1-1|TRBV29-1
SIVELAEAF
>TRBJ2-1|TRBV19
ASSISTFPSSYNEQF
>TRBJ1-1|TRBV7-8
ASSLFLRDRAF
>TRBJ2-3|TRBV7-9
ASSSPHGSVDTQY
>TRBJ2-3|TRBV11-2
ASRTPRGGIPTSTNTQY
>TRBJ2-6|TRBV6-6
ASSRLTPGANVLT
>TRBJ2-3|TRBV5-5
ASSSERGDTQY
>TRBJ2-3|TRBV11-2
ASSLSGSPDTRY
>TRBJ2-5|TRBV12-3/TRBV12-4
ASSLGRGAQETQY
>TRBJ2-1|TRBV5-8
ASSLAGQGFDEQF
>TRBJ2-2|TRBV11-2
VSSWGTGSTWELF
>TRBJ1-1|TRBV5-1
ASSETGYTEAF
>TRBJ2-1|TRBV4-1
ASSQVDMGLAGYNKQF
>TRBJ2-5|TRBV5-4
ASNLEGALETQY
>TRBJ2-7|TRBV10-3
ATPSSGRPTYEQY
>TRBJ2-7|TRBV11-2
ASRLGPTSGPHYEQY
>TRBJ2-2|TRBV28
ASSPPFPNTGELS
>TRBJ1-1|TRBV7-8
ASSSISTGRNTEAF
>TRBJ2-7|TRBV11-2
ANSLRAVFTYEQY
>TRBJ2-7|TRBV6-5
ASSYSLDSHYEQH
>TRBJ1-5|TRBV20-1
SARDGNQPQH
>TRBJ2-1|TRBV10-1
ASSEGSNRWALMVFQF
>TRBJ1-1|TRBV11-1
ASSSAGGGGTEAL
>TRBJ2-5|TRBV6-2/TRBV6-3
ASSHGELKTQY